The 32 T cell receptor beta chains below come from one sample, sequenced in a study of OX40 agonist ivuxolimab in advanced cancers. TCRdb keeps only in-frame clones here, not all; method: immunoSEQ multiplex PCR. Of about 76,000 clones in the sample, 70% to 90% were seen once. The sequenced sample was CD4+ or CD8+ T cells sorted from blood, obtained in a trial of the OX40 agonist ivuxolimab. These TCRs come from an adult with an advanced solid tumor such as melanoma, head and neck, liver or kidney cancer.

J is TRBJ2-2 and V is TRBV6-5, with TRBD1 identical over 8 bases. The germline V gene has CDR1 MNHEY and CDR2 SVGAGI. After removal of 6 bases from V and 4 bases from J, the junction contained 4 bases not matched to a gene. CDR3 length equals 14 residues. The CDR3 coding sequence is TGTGCCAGCAGACAGGGGGGAAGCACCGGGGAGCTGTTTTTT. Translating gives CASRQGGSTGELFF.

The sample holds a few counts of this clone. The chain links TRBV9 to TRBJ2-2, with D possibly TRBD2 on 5 matching bases. This CDR3 contains 17 residues. V lost 3 bases, J lost 6 bases, and 21 bases lay in between. Germline V gives CDR1 SGDLS, CDR2 YYNGEE. CDR3 sequence reads: CASSAVFTLHGAGELFF. The CDR3 region has the DNA TGTGCCAGCAGCGCCGTATTTACCCTCCACGGGGCCGGGGAGCTGTTTTTT.

The V and J genes are TRBV18 and TRBJ2-6; no clear D. Germline CDR1 KGHSH, CDR2 LQKENI. V lost 0 bases, J lost 0 bases, and 9 bases lay in between. This CDR3 region has 17 residues. The CDR3 here is CASSPPRSLSGANVLTF. The CDR3 DNA sequence: TGTGCCAGCTCACCACCACGCTCACTCTCTGGGGCCAACGTCCTGACTTTC. Using reference TRBV18 and TRBJ2-6 for the parts outside the CDR3, the full variable domain is NAGVMQNPRHLVRRRGQEARLRCSPMKGHSHVYWYRQLPEEGLKFMVYLQKENIIDESGMPKERFSAEFPKEGPSILRIQQVVRGDSAAYFCASSPPRSLSGANVLTFGAGSRLTVL.

The chain is built from TRBV18 and TRBJ1-2, with TRBD1 as a possible D gene (5 bases). The CDR3 has 16 amino acids. V was shortened by 2 bases and J by 0 bases, with 13 bases between the two germline ends. In germline, CDR1 is KGHSH, CDR2 LQKENI. Written as DNA, the CDR3 is TGTGCCAGCTCACCAGCTACAGGTTCAGCTAACTATGGCTACACCTTC. Protein sequence: CASSPATGSANYGYTF. The whole variable domain, filled in from reference TRBV18 and TRBJ1-2, reads NAGVMQNPRHLVRRRGQEARLRCSPMKGHSHVYWYRQLPEEGLKFMVYLQKENIIDESGMPKERFSAEFPKEGPSILRIQQVVRGDSAAYFCASSPATGSANYGYTFGSGTRLTVV.

This clone is a singleton in its sample. This chain links TRBV27 with TRBJ2-7; D may be TRBD1 or TRBD2 (6 bases each). Germline-derived CDR1 and CDR2 are MNHEY and SMNVEV (reference sequence). The germline V and J ends were trimmed by 2 bases and 0 bases, with 11 bases remaining between them. This CDR3 is 15 amino acids long. CDR3 DNA: TGTGCCAGCAGTTTACGGGGGCCCACCTCCTACGAGCAGTACTTC. Translated, it gives CASSLRGPTSYEQYF.

This sequence joins TRBV5-6 and TRBJ2-1, with a tentative D call TRBD2 (5 bases). CDR3 length: 15 residues. Germline values: CDR1 SGHDT, CDR2 YYEEEE. V was pared by 2 bases and J by 0 bases, with 9 bases between. The CDR3 coding sequence is TGTGCCAGCAGCTTCCGGACTCTCTCCTACAATGAGCAGTTCTTC. This gives the protein CASSFRTLSYNEQFF.

The chain combines TRBV19 with TRBJ2-7; 10 nucleotides match TRBD1. This CDR3 region has 15 residues. CDR1 and CDR2 from the germline V gene are LNHDA and SQIVND (reference sequence). J lost 4 bases, V lost 10 bases, and 13 bases had no gene match. The CDR3 DNA is TGTGCCACCGCTCCCTCCGGGACAGGGGATTACGAGCAGTACTTC. This translates into CATAPSGTGDYEQYF.

The V and J genes are TRBV5-6 and TRBJ1-5, with D uncertain. Per the germline V gene, CDR1 is SGHDT and CDR2 is YYEEEE. The CDR3 sequence is 16 residues long. Trimming shortened V by 1 base and J by 3 bases, and 14 bases separated the two germline ends. The chain's CDR3 is CASSLRAWGNNQPQHF. The CDR3 DNA sequence: TGTGCCAGCAGCTTGAGGGCCTGGGGAAACAATCAGCCCCAGCATTTT.

This clone was recorded only once. V usage is TRBV27 and J usage is TRBJ2-7, with 7 bases lining up with TRBD1. CDR1 and CDR2 (germline): MNHEY, SMNVEV (reference sequence). Trimming took 5 bases from V and 1 from J; bases not matched to a gene: 11. The length of the CDR3 is 16 residues. The CDR3 DNA is TGTGCCAGCAGTCCCCCCAGACAGGGTGAGTCCTACGAGCAGTACTTC. This encodes CASSPPRQGESYEQYF.

This chain uses TRBV2 with TRBJ1-2, with D perhaps TRBD1 (6 bases). There are 12 residues in the CDR3. Deletions cut 3 bases from V and 8 bases from J, with 10 bases between. Germline loops: CDR1 SNHLY, CDR2 FYNNEI. CDR3 region: CASSDRGRGYTF. The DNA for the CDR3 is TGTGCCAGCAGTGACAGGGGCAGAGGCTACACCTTC.

This clone was counted a few times. The genes are TRBV27 and TRBJ1-6; 9 bases line up with TRBD1. Germline assignment: CDR1 MNHEY and CDR2 SMNVEV (reference sequence). The CDR3 totals 16 residues. J gave up 14 bases and V 5 bases, and 16 bases lay outside the gene matches. This chain's CDR3 is CASSRLRDRDYSALHF. The CDR3 DNA is TGTGCCAGCAGTCGTCTTAGGGACAGGGACTACTCGGCCCTCCACTTT.

This clone has just one count. V usage is TRBV4-1 and J usage is TRBJ1-1; 7 positions match TRBD1. This CDR3 is built from 16 residues. Germline CDR1 reads MGHRA; CDR2 reads YSYEKL. J lost 1 base, V lost 4 bases, and 9 bases had no gene match. CDR3 sequence (DNA): TGCGCCAGCAGCCCGACAGGGCCCGGAGGGAACACTGAAGCTTTCTTT. Residues: CASSPTGPGGNTEAFF.

The genes are TRBV5-6 and TRBJ2-3; 15 bases match TRBD2. V dropped 4 bases and J dropped 3; count of bases not matched to a gene: 3. Germline V lookup: CDR1 SGHDT, CDR2 YYEEEE. This CDR3 has 16 residues. The CDR3 loop is CASSTGLAGGTDTQYF. The DNA for the CDR3 is TGTGCCAGCAGCACGGGACTAGCGGGAGGTACAGATACGCAGTATTTT.

The rearrangement joins TRBV10-3 to TRBJ1-6, with D maybe TRBD1 (5 bases). Germline lookup yields CDR1 ENHRY and CDR2 SYGVKD. Trimming pared 0 bases from V and 6 bases from J, leaving 9 bases between. There are 15 residues in the CDR3. The CDR3 bases are TGTGCCATCAGTGAGTCGAGAGGGGCTAATTCACCCCTCCACTTT. Its protein is CAISESRGANSPLHF.

The chain uses TRBV4-3 and TRBJ1-2, with TRBD1 as a possible D gene (5 bases). The CDR3 length is 14 residues. V was shortened by 0 bases and J by 2 bases, with 7 bases between the two germline ends. In germline, CDR1 is LGHNA, CDR2 YSLEER. CDR3 residues: CASSQDKGNYGYTF. The DNA for the CDR3 is TGCGCCAGCAGCCAAGATAAGGGGAACTATGGCTACACCTTC.

V and J are TRBV10-2 and TRBJ1-4; tentatively, D is TRBD1 (5 bases). The CDR3 extends over 13 amino acids. Per germline, CDR1 WSHSY and CDR2 SAAADI. V was trimmed by 5 bases and J by 6 bases, leaving 10 bases between them. This CDR3 reads CASSQQGHEKLFF. CDR3 DNA: TGCGCCAGCAGTCAGCAGGGTCATGAAAAACTGTTTTTT.

This clone was counted a few times. This CDR3 is also generated by other DNA sequences in the sample. The chain combines TRBV7-3 with TRBJ2-7, with 8 bases matching TRBD2. V lost 3 bases to trimming and J lost 2 bases; unmatched junction nucleotides: 6. This CDR3 has 15 amino acids. Germline loops: CDR1 SGHTA, CDR2 FQGTGA. The CDR3 loop reads CASSLSGGGPYEQYF. The CDR3 nucleotides read TGTGCCAGCAGCTTGTCCGGCGGGGGGCCCTACGAGCAGTACTTC.

The chain recombines TRBV15 with TRBJ2-7; TRBD1 aligns across 9 bases. CDR1 is LNHNV and CDR2 is YYDKDF in the germline V gene (reference sequence). The CDR3 totals 15 residues. After removal of 5 bases from V and 1 base from J, the junction contained 6 bases not matched to a gene. The CDR3 sequence: CATSLLTGGSYEQYF. CDR3 bases: TGTGCCACCAGCCTATTGACAGGGGGTTCCTACGAGCAGTACTTC.

This clone occurred once. The J gene is TRBJ2-7, the V gene TRBV28; TRBD1 is a possible D gene (5 bases). Trimming stripped 2 bases from V and 7 bases from J, with 9 bases between. This CDR3 is built from 12 residues. Germline CDR1 is MDHEN and CDR2 is SYDVKM. The CDR3 loop is CASSLVRVEQYF. The CDR3 coding sequence is TGTGCCAGCAGTTTAGTCAGGGTTGAGCAGTACTTC.

The chain couples TRBV18 to TRBJ2-3, with 8 bases identical to TRBD2. The V segment lost 1 base and the J segment 3 bases; nucleotides outside the gene matches: 15. The CDR3 contains 19 residues. Per germline, CDR1 KGHSH and CDR2 LQKENI. This chain's CDR3 is CASSPRSAFLAGTTDTQYF. CDR3 DNA: TGTGCCAGCTCACCACGTTCGGCTTTTCTAGCGGGTACTACAGATACGCAGTATTTT.

The genes are TRBV4-1 and TRBJ1-6; D is perhaps TRBD1 (5 bases). The CDR3 sequence is 15 residues long. Germline assignment: CDR1 MGHRA and CDR2 YSYEKL. V dropped 0 bases and J dropped 9 bases, with 12 bases sitting between them. Here the CDR3 DNA reads TGCGCCAGCAGCCAAGATGGGGGGGTCGGTTCACCCCTCCACTTT. This codes for CASSQDGGVGSPLHF.

This chain joins TRBV18 and TRBJ1-6; possible D gene TRBD1, 6 bases. Germline V gene sequence: CDR1 KGHSH, CDR2 LQKENI. Trimming took 4 bases from V and 13 from J, leaving 17 bases between them. This CDR3 has 14 residues. Here the CDR3 reads CASSLDQGQSPLHF. As DNA, the CDR3 is TGTGCCAGCTCACTAGACCAGGGGCAATCGCCCCTCCACTTT.

The gene calls are TRBV12-2 and TRBJ1-2; the D call TRBD1 from the table was never checked on the DNA. TRBV12-2 has pseudogene status. CDR3 size: 18 residues. The CDR3 nucleotides read TGTGCAAGTCGCTTAGTCCCTTCGACAGGTCTCGATCACTATGGCTACACCTTC. It codes for CASRLVPSTGLDHYGYTF.

The chain joins TRBV2 to TRBJ1-3, with 7 bases matching TRBD1. Looked up from germline, CDR1 is SNHLY and CDR2 is FYNNEI. There are 14 residues in the CDR3. The junction had 8 bases not matched to a gene; V was cut back by 6 bases and J by 6 bases. CDR3 sequence (DNA): TGTGCCAGCAGCGTCACAGGGGAAGAAAACACCATATATTTT. It is translated as CASSVTGEENTIYF.

The chain combines TRBV5-1 with TRBJ2-1; D unresolved. This CDR3 region has 12 residues. CDR1 is SGHRS and CDR2 is YFSETQ in the germline V gene. The germline V and J ends were trimmed by 4 bases and 9 bases, with 11 bases remaining between them. CDR3 DNA sequence: TGCGCCAGCAGCGCGCCTCTTGCTGAGCAGTTCTTC. Translation: CASSAPLAEQFF.

The J gene is TRBJ2-2, the V gene TRBV5-1; unclear D gene. Germline-derived CDR1 and CDR2 are SGHRS and YFSETQ. Trimming stripped 1 base from V and 8 bases from J, with 15 bases between. The CDR3 loop spans 15 amino acids. CDR3 nucleotides: TGCGCCAGCAGCTTGTTGCTTCAGTCGCCAGGGGAGCTGTTTTTT. This gives the protein CASSLLLQSPGELFF.

This chain links TRBV5-1 with TRBJ2-7, with 9 positions matching TRBD2. Germline trimming cut 4 bases from V and 7 bases from J; bases unmatched to any gene: 12. Germline CDR1 reads SGHRS; CDR2 reads YFSETQ. CDR3 length: 15 amino acids. Written as DNA, the CDR3 is TGCGCCAGCAGCCCCCTAGCGGGATCTTTGCAAGAGCAGTACTTC. Its translation: CASSPLAGSLQEQYF.

This chain connects TRBV4-1 to TRBJ1-1; 7 positions agree with TRBD1. CDR1 and CDR2 from the germline V gene are MGHRA and YSYEKL. The V segment lost 3 bases and the J segment 3 bases; nucleotides outside the gene matches: 4. There are 14 residues in the CDR3. The DNA of the CDR3 is TGCGCCAGCAGCCAGGGAGACAGGGACACTGAAGCTTTCTTT. Translated, it gives CASSQGDRDTEAFF.

The rearrangement joins TRBV7-2 to TRBJ2-3; TRBD2 matches 8 bases. Germline loops: CDR1 SGHTA, CDR2 FQGNSA. V lost 3 bases, J lost 6 bases, and 5 bases stayed unmatched. This CDR3 has 14 amino acids. The CDR3, as DNA: TGTGCCAGCAGCTTCGGGGGGGCCAGGGATACGCAGTATTTT. It is translated as CASSFGGARDTQYF.

The rearrangement links TRBV5-8 to TRBJ2-2; TRBD2 agrees at 12 bases. With V trimmed by 4 bases and J by 1 base, 5 bases remained unmatched. This CDR3 has 17 amino acids. Germline V CDR1 and CDR2: SGHTS, YDEGEE. CDR3: CASSKTSGSRNTGELFF. CDR3 in DNA: TGTGCCAGCAGCAAGACTAGCGGGAGTAGGAACACCGGGGAGCTGTTTTTT.

The chain has TRBV7-8 and TRBJ1-5; TRBD1 aligns across 8 bases. Germline V gene sequence: CDR1 SGHVS, CDR2 FQNEAQ. J gave up 4 bases and V 2 bases, and 4 bases lay outside the gene matches. The CDR3 spans 15 residues. The CDR3 DNA sequence: TGTGCCAGCAGCTTACACCGACAGGGGAATCAGCCCCAGCATTTT. As protein: CASSLHRQGNQPQHF.

The rearrangement joins TRBV2 to TRBJ1-2; D not certain. Germline values: CDR1 SNHLY, CDR2 FYNNEI. The CDR3 is made up of 14 amino acids. Deletions cut 7 bases from V and 0 bases from J, with 12 bases between. The CDR3 bases are TGTGCCAGCATTTTACAGAGGACTAACTATGGCTACACCTTC. It is translated as CASILQRTNYGYTF.